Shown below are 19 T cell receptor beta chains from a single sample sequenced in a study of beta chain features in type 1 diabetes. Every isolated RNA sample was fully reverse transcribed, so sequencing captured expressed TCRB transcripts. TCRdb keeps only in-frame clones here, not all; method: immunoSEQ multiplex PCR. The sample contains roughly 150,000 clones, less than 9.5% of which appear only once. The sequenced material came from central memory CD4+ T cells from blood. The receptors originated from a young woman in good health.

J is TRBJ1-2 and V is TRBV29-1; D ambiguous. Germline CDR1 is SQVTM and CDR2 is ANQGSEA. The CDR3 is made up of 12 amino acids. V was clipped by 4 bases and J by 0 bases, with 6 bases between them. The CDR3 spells CSVAVANYGYTF. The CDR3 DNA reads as TGCAGCGTTGCCGTCGCTAACTATGGCTACACCTTC.

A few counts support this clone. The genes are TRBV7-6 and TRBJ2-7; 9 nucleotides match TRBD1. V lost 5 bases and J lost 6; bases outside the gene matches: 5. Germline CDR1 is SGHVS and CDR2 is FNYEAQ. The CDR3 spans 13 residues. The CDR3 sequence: CASSAGTGTEQYF. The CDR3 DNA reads TGTGCCAGCAGCGCGGGGACAGGGACCGAGCAGTACTTC. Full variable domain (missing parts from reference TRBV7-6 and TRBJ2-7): GAGVSQSPRYKVTKRGQDVALRCDPISGHVSLYWYRQALGQGPEFLTYFNYEAQQDKSGLPNDRFSAERPEGSISTLTIQRTEQRDSAMYRCASSAGTGTEQYFGPGTRLTVT.

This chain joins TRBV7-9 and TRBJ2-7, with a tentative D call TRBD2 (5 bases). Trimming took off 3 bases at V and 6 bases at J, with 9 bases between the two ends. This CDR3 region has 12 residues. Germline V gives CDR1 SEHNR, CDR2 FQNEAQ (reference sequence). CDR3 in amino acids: CASSLRVSEQYF. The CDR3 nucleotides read TGTGCCAGCAGCTTGAGGGTATCCGAGCAGTACTTC.

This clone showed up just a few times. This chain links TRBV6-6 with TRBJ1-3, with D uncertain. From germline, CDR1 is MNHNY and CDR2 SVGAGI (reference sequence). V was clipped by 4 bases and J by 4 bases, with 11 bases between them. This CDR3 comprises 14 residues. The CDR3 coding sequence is TGTGCCAGCAGTTCCCAGATGGCCGGAAACACCATATATTTT. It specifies CASSSQMAGNTIYF.

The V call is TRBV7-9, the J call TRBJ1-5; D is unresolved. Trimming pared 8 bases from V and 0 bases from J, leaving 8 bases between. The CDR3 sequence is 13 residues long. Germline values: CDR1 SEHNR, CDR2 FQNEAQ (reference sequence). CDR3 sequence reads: CASDRDSNQPQHF. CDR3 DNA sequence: TGTGCCAGCGACCGGGATAGCAATCAGCCCCAGCATTTT.

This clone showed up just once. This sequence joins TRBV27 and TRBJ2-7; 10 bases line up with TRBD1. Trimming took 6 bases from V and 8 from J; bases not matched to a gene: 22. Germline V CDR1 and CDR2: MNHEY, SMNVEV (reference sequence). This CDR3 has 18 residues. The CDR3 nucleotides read TGTGCCAGCAGCCCTTCCACCAATGATGGGACAGGGGAACGGAAGCAGTACTTC. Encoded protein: CASSPSTNDGTGERKQYF.

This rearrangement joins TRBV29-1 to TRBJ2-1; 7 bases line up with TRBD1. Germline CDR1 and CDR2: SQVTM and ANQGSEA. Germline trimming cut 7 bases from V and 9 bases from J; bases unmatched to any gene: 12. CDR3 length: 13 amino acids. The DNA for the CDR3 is TGCAGCGCGGACAGGACTCTACAGGCTGAGCAGTTCTTC. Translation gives CSADRTLQAEQFF.

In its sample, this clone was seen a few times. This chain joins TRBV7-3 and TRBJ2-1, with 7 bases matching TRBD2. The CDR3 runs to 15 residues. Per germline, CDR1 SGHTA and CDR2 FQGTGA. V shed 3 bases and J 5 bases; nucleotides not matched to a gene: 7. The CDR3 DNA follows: TGTGCCAGCAGCTTGGGTTTGGGGGGGGACAATGAGCAGTTCTTC. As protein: CASSLGLGGDNEQFF.

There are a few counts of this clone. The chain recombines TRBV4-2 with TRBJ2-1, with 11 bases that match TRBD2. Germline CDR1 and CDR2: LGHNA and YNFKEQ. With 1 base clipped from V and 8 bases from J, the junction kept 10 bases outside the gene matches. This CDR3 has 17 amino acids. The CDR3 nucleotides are TGTGCCAGCAGCCAAGGGGGGTTAATAGCGGGAGGGGATGAGCAGTTCTTC. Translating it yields CASSQGGLIAGGDEQFF.

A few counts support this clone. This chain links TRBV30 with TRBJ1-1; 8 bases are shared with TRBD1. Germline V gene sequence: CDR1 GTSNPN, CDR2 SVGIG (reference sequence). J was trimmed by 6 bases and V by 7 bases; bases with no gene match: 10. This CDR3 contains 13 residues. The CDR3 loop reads CALAGQGWPEAFF. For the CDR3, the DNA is TGTGCCTTGGCAGGACAGGGATGGCCTGAAGCTTTCTTT.

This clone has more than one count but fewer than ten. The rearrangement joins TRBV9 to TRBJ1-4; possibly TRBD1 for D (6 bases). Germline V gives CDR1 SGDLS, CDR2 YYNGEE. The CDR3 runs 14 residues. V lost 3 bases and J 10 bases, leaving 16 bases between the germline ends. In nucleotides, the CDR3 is TGTGCCAGCAGCGGGGGGGGGCTTAGTGGAAAACTGTTTTTT. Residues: CASSGGGLSGKLFF.

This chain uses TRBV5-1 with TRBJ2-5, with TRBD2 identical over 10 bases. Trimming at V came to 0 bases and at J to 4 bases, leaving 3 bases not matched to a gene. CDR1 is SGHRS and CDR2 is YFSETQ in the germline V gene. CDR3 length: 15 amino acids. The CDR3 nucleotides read TGCGCCAGCAGCTTGGAAGGGACTAGCGTAGAGACCCAGTACTTC. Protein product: CASSLEGTSVETQYF. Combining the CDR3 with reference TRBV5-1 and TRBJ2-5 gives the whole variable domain KAGVTQTPRYLIKTRGQQVTLSCSPISGHRSVSWYQQTPGQGLQFLFEYFSETQRNKGNFPGRFSGRQFSNSRSEMNVSTLELGDSALYLCASSLEGTSVETQYFGPGTRLLVL.

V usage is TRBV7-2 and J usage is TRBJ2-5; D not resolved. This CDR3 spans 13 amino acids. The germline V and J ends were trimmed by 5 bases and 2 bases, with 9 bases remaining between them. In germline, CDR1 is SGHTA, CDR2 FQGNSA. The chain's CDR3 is CASSPSRQETQYF. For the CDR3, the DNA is TGTGCCAGCAGCCCCTCCCGGCAAGAGACCCAGTACTTC.

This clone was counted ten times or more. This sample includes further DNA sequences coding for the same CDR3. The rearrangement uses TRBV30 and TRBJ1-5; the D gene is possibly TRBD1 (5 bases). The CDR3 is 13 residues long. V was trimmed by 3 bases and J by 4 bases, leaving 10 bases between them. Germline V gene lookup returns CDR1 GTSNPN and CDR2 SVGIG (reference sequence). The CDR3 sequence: CAWSVQGNQPQHF. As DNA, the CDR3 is TGTGCCTGGAGCGTTCAGGGAAATCAGCCCCAGCATTTT.

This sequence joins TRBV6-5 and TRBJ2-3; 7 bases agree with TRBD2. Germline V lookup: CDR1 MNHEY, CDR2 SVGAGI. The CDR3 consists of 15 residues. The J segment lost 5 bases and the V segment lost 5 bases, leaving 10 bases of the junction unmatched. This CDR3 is CASSPRRGMGDTQYF. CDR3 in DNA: TGTGCCAGCAGTCCGCGGCGGGGGATGGGAGATACGCAGTATTTT.

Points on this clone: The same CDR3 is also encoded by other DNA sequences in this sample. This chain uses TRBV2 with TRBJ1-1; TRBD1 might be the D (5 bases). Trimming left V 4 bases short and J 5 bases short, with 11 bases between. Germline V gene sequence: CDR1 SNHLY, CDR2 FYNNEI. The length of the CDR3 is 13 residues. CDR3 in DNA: TGTGCCAGCAGTGCTGGCGGGGGTACTGAAGCTTTCTTT. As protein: CASSAGGGTEAFF.

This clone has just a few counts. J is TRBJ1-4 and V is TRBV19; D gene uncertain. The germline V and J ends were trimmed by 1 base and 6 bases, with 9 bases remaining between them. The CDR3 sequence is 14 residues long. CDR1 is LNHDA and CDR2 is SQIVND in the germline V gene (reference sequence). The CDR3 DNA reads TGTGCCAGTAGTATAGCACAGACGGATGAAAAACTGTTTTTT. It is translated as CASSIAQTDEKLFF. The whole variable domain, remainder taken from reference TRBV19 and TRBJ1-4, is DGGITQSPKYLFRKEGQNVTLSCEQNLNHDAMYWYRQDPGQGLRLIYYSQIVNDFQKGDIAEGYSVSREKKESFPLTVTSAQKNPTAFYLCASSIAQTDEKLFFGSGTQLSVL.

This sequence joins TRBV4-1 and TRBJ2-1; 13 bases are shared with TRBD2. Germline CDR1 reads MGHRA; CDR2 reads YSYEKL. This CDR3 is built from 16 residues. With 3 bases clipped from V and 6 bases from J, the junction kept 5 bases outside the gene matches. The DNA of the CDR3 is TGCGCCAGCAGCCACGGGGGACTAGCGGGGCGCAATGAGCAGTTCTTC. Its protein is CASSHGGLAGRNEQFF.

The CDR3 DNA reads TGTGCCAGCAGTGACTGGCAGGATAGCACAGATACGCAGTATTTT. Its protein product is CASSDWQDSTDTQYF. The rearrangement uses TRBV2 and TRBJ2-3; D gene uncertain. CDR1 and CDR2 from the germline V gene are SNHLY and FYNNEI. V lost 3 bases and J 0 bases, leaving 10 bases between the germline ends. This CDR3 spans 15 amino acids.